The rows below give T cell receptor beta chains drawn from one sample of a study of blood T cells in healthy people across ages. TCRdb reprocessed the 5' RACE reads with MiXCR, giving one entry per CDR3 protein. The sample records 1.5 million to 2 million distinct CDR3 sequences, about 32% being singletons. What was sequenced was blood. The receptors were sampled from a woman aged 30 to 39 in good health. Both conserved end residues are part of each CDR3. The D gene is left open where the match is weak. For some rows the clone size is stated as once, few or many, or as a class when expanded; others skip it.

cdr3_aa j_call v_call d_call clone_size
CASSVTLVPSYEQYF TRBJ2-7 TRBV27 - -
CATSRVGSSGEGPYEQYF - TRBV15 TRBD2 -
CACGTQYGYTF TRBJ1-2 TRBV28 - -
CASSYDGSGSYTF TRBJ1-2 TRBV6-5 - -
CASRWDRVTDTQYF TRBJ2-3 TRBV27 TRBD1 -
CASSEEGDRGRLMDIQYF TRBJ2-4 TRBV6-1 TRBD1 few
CASSQDPAGGGETQYF TRBJ2-5 TRBV4-2 - -
CASSGAGTGRETQYF TRBJ2-5 TRBV9 TRBD1 -
CAWTYRAIFMDTQYF TRBJ2-3 TRBV30 - -
CSVNYKNEAFF TRBJ1-1 TRBV20-1 - few
CASSPDWGPETQYF TRBJ2-5 TRBV3-1 - few
CASSLGDLNYGYTF TRBJ1-2 TRBV5-1 - few